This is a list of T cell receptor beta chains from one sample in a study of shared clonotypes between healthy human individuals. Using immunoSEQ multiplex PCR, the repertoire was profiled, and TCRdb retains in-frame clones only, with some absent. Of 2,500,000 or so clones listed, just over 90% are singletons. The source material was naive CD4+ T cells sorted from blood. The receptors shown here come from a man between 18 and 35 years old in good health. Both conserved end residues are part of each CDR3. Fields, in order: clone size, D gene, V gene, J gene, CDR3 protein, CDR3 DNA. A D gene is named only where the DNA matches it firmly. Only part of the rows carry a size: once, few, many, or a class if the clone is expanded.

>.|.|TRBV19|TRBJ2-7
CASSRFAGEATGEQYF
TGTGCCAGTAGTCGGTTTGCAGGAGAGGCTACTGGGGAGCAGTACTTC
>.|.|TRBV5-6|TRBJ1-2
CASSGQGYGYTF
TGTGCCAGCAGCGGGCAGGGCTATGGCTACACCTTC
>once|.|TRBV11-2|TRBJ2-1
CASSLDPGAANEQFF
TGTGCCAGCAGCTTAGATCCCGGGGCCGCCAATGAGCAGTTCTTC
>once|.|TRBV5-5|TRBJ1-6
CASSLMVEQGRSPLHF
TGTGCCAGCAGCTTGATGGTCGAGCAGGGACGCTCACCCCTCCACTTT
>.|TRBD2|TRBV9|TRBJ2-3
CASSPGLAADRFRQYF
TGTGCCAGCAGCCCGGGACTAGCGGCGGACAGATTTAGGCAGTATTTT
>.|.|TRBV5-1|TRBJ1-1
CASRREPNTEAFF
TGCGCCAGCAGGAGAGAACCGAACACTGAAGCTTTCTTT
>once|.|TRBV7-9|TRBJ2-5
CASSSRQLQETQYF
TGTGCCAGCAGCTCGCGACAGTTACAAGAGACCCAGTACTTC
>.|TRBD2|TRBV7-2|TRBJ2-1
CASSLATSGSRKNEQFF
TGTGCCAGCAGCTTGGCTACTAGCGGGAGTAGGAAAAATGAGCAGTTCTTC
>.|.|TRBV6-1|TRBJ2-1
CASEASAYNEQFF
TGTGCCAGCGAGGCTAGCGCTTACAATGAGCAGTTCTTC
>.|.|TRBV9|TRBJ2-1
CASSVVLASGDNEQFF
TGTGCCAGCAGCGTAGTTTTGGCTAGTGGGGACAATGAGCAGTTCTTC
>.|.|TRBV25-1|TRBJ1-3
CASSEGFRNTIYF
TGTGCCAGCAGTGAAGGGTTCCGAAACACCATATATTTT
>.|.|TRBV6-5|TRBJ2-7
CASSYQEGRDYEQYF
TGTGCCAGCAGTTATCAGGAGGGTAGGGATTACGAGCAGTACTTC
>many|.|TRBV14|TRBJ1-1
CASRQWGTVNTEAFF
TGTGCCAGCAGGCAATGGGGCACGGTGAACACTGAAGCTTTCTTT
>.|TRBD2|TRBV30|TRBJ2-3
CAWSPRKAGDTQYF
TGTGCCTGGAGTCCCCGAAAAGCGGGGGATACGCAGTATTTT
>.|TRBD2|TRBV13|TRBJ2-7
CASSQSGGAYEQYF
TGTGCCAGCAGCCAAAGCGGGGGGGCCTACGAGCAGTACTTC
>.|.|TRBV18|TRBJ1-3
CASSPNPGSSGNTIYF
TGTGCCAGCTCACCCAACCCAGGGAGCTCTGGAAACACCATATATTTT
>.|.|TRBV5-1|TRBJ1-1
CASSTTGNTEAFF
TGCGCCAGCAGTACTACGGGGAACACTGAAGCTTTCTTT
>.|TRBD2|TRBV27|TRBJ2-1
CASSKTSGSVEQFF
TGTGCCAGCAGCAAGACTAGCGGGAGCGTTGAGCAGTTCTTC
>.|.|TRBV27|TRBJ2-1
CASSSSLALPYNEQFF
TGTGCCAGCAGTTCATCCCTAGCGCTACCCTACAATGAGCAGTTCTTC
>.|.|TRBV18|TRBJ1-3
CASSPPKGTLDTIYF
TGTGCCAGCTCACCACCGAAGGGAACTTTAGACACCATATATTTT
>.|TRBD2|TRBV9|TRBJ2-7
CASSPYSSSGISYEQYF
TGTGCCAGCAGCCCCTACTCCTCTAGCGGGATTTCCTACGAGCAGTACTTC
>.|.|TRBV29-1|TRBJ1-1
CSAGTGGTEAFF
TGCAGCGCTGGCACGGGTGGGACTGAAGCTTTCTTT
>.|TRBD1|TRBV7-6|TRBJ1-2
CASSPDRSGYTF
TGTGCCAGCAGCCCGGACAGGTCCGGCTACACCTTC
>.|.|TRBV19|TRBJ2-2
CASKSADASNTGELFF
TGTGCCAGTAAATCCGCCGATGCCAGCAACACCGGGGAGCTGTTTTTT
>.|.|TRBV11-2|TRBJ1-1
CASSLLGVGSPEAFF
TGTGCCAGCAGCTTATTAGGGGTTGGGTCTCCTGAAGCTTTCTTT
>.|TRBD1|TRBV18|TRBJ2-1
CASSPPGQAYNEQFF
TGTGCCAGCTCACCGCCGGGACAGGCCTACAATGAGCAGTTCTTC
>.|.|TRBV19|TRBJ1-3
CATSGGVWANTIYF
TGTGCCACCTCCGGTGGGGTGTGGGCAAACACCATATATTTT
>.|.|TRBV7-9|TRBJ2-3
CASSLSGHADTQYF
TGTGCCAGCAGCTTGTCAGGGCACGCGGATACGCAGTATTTT
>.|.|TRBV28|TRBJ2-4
CASRSPAKNIQYF
TGTGCCTCCCGATCGCCGGCCAAAAACATTCAGTACTTC
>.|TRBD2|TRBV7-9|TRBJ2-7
CASSLSGSGGSYEQYF
TGTGCCAGCAGCTTATCGGGCTCCGGGGGGAGCTACGAGCAGTACTTC
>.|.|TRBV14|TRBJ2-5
CASSRRLLGAQETQYF
TGTGCCAGCAGCCGGCGTTTGCTGGGTGCTCAAGAGACCCAGTACTTC
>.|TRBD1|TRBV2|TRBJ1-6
CASSELGTGGSPLHF
TGTGCCAGCAGTGAATTAGGGACAGGGGGCTCACCCCTCCACTTT
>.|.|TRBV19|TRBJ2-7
CASSIRGLETPYEQYF
TGTGCCAGTAGTATACGGGGCCTGGAGACCCCCTACGAGCAGTACTTC
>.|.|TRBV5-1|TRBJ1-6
CASSLEAGLPLHF
TGCGCCAGCAGCTTGGAGGCAGGGTTGCCCCTCCACTTT
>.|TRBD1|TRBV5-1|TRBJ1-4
CASSQTGPEKLFF
TGCGCCAGCAGCCAGACAGGGCCCGAAAAACTGTTTTTT
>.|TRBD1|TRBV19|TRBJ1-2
CASSHGTGEYGYTF
TGTGCCAGTAGCCACGGGACAGGGGAGTATGGCTACACCTTC
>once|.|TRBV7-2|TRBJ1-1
CASSLGGGLGNTEAFF
TGTGCCAGCAGCTTAGGAGGGGGTTTAGGGAACACTGAAGCTTTCTTT
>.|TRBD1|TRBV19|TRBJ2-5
CASRKTGNQETQYF
TGTGCCAGTAGGAAGACAGGGAACCAAGAGACCCAGTACTTC
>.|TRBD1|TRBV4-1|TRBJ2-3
CASSQDRTGPPDTQYF
TGCGCCAGCAGCCAAGATCGGACAGGGCCGCCAGATACGCAGTATTTT
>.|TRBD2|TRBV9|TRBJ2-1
CASSVRTSGIEQFF
TGTGCCAGCAGCGTGCGGACTAGCGGGATTGAGCAGTTCTTC
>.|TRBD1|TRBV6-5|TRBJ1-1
CASSYSRQGNTEAFF
TGTGCCAGCAGTTACTCCCGACAGGGGAACACTGAAGCTTTCTTT
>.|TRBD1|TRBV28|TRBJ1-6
CASSQGADSPLHF
TGTGCCAGCAGTCAGGGGGCGGATTCACCCCTCCACTTT
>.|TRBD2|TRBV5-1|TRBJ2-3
CASSLDTSGGPDTQYF
TGCGCCAGCAGCTTGGATACTAGCGGGGGGCCAGATACGCAGTATTTT